What follows are 21 T cell receptor beta chains derived from one specimen sequenced in a study of T cell responses to AZD1222 COVID-19 vaccine. The assay was immunoSEQ multiplex PCR, and TCRdb's table has in-frame clones only and misses some. The sample has 100,000 to 150,000 clones; approximately 91% are singletons. The source was peripheral blood, collected 28 days after the second AZD1222 dose. Receptors originate from an adult who received the AZD1222 COVID-19 vaccine.

V and J are TRBV7-9 and TRBJ2-1, with 13 nucleotides matching TRBD2. J gave up 7 bases and V 5 bases, and 5 bases lay outside the gene matches. This CDR3 is 15 amino acids long. Germline lookup yields CDR1 SEHNR and CDR2 FQNEAQ (reference sequence). CDR3 in amino acids: CASSLLAGGPNEQFF. The CDR3 region has the DNA TGTGCCAGCAGCCTACTAGCGGGAGGGCCAAATGAGCAGTTCTTC. Based on the CDR3 plus reference TRBV7-9 and TRBJ2-1, the full variable domain is DTGVSQNPRHKITKRGQNVTFRCDPISEHNRLYWYRQTLGQGPEFLTYFQNEAQLEKSRLLSDRFSAERPKGSFSTLEIQRTEQGDSAMYLCASSLLAGGPNEQFFGPGTRLTVL.

This chain links TRBV29-1 with TRBJ2-7; 9 bases are shared with TRBD1. The trim removed 4 bases at V and 3 bases at J, leaving 10 bases unmatched. In germline, CDR1 is SQVTM, CDR2 ANQGSEA. This CDR3 has 15 amino acids. The CDR3 sequence is CSVALQGATDYEQYF. The CDR3 DNA sequence: TGCAGCGTTGCCCTACAGGGGGCGACCGACTACGAGCAGTACTTC.

The chain is built from TRBV19 and TRBJ1-3, with no clear D. The CDR3 runs 16 residues. The germline gives CDR1 LNHDA, CDR2 SQIVND (reference sequence). The V gene lost 5 bases and the J gene lost 0 bases, with 14 bases spanning the gap. Here the CDR3 DNA reads TGTGCCAGTAGTTCTCGGACGGGTAACTCTGGAAACACCATATATTTT. The encoded protein is CASSSRTGNSGNTIYF.

In the case of this clone: The sample has other DNA sequences that encode this CDR3 too. The J gene is TRBJ2-2, the V gene TRBV27; D remains ambiguous. Trimming stripped 1 base from V and 2 bases from J, with 8 bases between. Germline V gives CDR1 MNHEY, CDR2 SMNVEV (reference sequence). The CDR3 runs to 15 residues. Here the CDR3 reads CASSLYLGNTGELFF. CDR3 nucleotides: TGTGCCAGCAGTTTATATCTTGGCAACACCGGGGAGCTGTTTTTT.

The chain joins TRBV28 to TRBJ1-5, with D possibly matching TRBD1 (6 bases). This CDR3 has 14 amino acids. In germline, CDR1 is MDHEN, CDR2 SYDVKM. V was shortened by 6 bases and J by 9 bases, with 18 bases between the two germline ends. The CDR3 sequence: CASSPTGPGRPQHF. CDR3 nucleotide sequence: TGTGCCAGCAGCCCAACAGGGCCGGGGCGGCCCCAGCATTTT. Complete variable domain (other parts from reference TRBV28 and TRBJ1-5): DVKVTQSSRYLVKRTGEKVFLECVQDMDHENMFWYRQDPGLGLRLIYFSYDVKMKEKGDIPEGYSVSREKKERFSLILESASTNQTSMYLCASSPTGPGRPQHFGDGTRLSIL.

The V gene is TRBV6-5, the J gene TRBJ1-2; 9 nucleotides match TRBD1. The CDR3 totals 15 residues. The junction had 17 bases not matched to a gene; V was cut back by 10 bases and J by 8 bases. Germline CDR1 reads MNHEY; CDR2 reads SVGAGI. The CDR3 nucleotides are TGTGCCACCAACCCCGCCGGGACAGGGTTGCAGGGCTACACCTTC. Translated: CATNPAGTGLQGYTF.

The rearrangement links TRBV2 to TRBJ2-1; 11 bases are a match to TRBD2. CDR1 and CDR2 (germline): SNHLY, FYNNEI. The CDR3 consists of 13 residues. The trim removed 9 bases at V and 5 bases at J, leaving 3 bases unmatched. CDR3 protein: CASIAGGHNEQFF. CDR3 coding DNA: TGTGCCAGTATAGCGGGAGGGCACAATGAGCAGTTCTTC.

This chain links TRBV2 with TRBJ2-5, with unresolved D. The CDR3 has 13 residues. Trimming left V 4 bases short and J 5 bases short, with 11 bases between. Germline values: CDR1 SNHLY, CDR2 FYNNEI. The CDR3: CASSAILYETQYF. The CDR3 region has the DNA TGTGCCAGCAGTGCTATTCTGTATGAGACCCAGTACTTC.

The CDR3 DNA reads TGCGCCAGCAGCTTGTTCGGGGCGGAGACCCAGTACTTC. This gives the protein CASSLFGAETQYF. The chain uses TRBV5-1 and TRBJ2-5; D possibly uses TRBD1 or TRBD2 (5 bases each). Germline-derived CDR1 and CDR2 are SGHRS and YFSETQ. Trimming pared 1 base from V and 5 bases from J, leaving 9 bases between. The CDR3 loop spans 13 amino acids. Using reference TRBV5-1 and TRBJ2-5 for the parts outside the CDR3, the full variable domain is KAGVTQTPRYLIKTRGQQVTLSCSPISGHRSVSWYQQTPGQGLQFLFEYFSETQRNKGNFPGRFSGRQFSNSRSEMNVSTLELGDSALYLCASSLFGAETQYFGPGTRLLVL.

This chain joins TRBV3-1 (or the pseudogene TRBV3-2) and TRBJ1-4; tentatively, D is TRBD1 (5 bases). Per germline, CDR1 LGHDT and CDR2 YNNKEL (reference sequence). Trimming took off 1 base at V and 8 bases at J, with 20 bases between the two ends. This CDR3 comprises 17 residues. CDR3 sequence reads: CASSQVIRIGVREKLFF. The CDR3 DNA reads TGTGCCAGCAGCCAAGTGATAAGAATAGGGGTTCGAGAAAAACTGTTTTTT.

V gene TRBV18 combines with J gene TRBJ2-1; 14 nucleotides match TRBD2. V lost 4 bases and J lost 4; bases outside the gene matches: 3. The CDR3 extends over 16 amino acids. Germline V gene sequence: CDR1 KGHSH, CDR2 LQKENI. CDR3 bases: TGTGCCAGCTCACGAGGGACTAGCGGGAGTTACAATGAGCAGTTCTTC. Amino acid sequence: CASSRGTSGSYNEQFF.

CDR3 nucleotide sequence: TGTGCCAGCAGCTTATCCAGCATGAACACTGAAGCTTTCTTT. It encodes CASSLSSMNTEAFF. The chain couples TRBV5-5 to TRBJ1-1; D ambiguous. The CDR3 is 14 residues long. V was cut by 2 bases and J by 0 bases, with 8 bases left in between. Germline CDR1 reads SGHKS; CDR2 reads YYEKEE (reference sequence).

The rearrangement uses TRBV21-1 and TRBJ1-2; TRBD1, the table's D call, lacks a check against the DNA. TRBV21-1 is described as a pseudogene. The CDR3 totals 16 residues. This CDR3 is CASTPGTGGFENGYTF. CDR3 DNA: TGTGCCAGCACACCCGGGACAGGGGGTTTTGAGAATGGCTACACCTTC.

This chain links TRBV7-2 with TRBJ2-5; D gene ambiguous. Germline CDR1 SGHTA, CDR2 FQGNSA. Trimming removed 3 bases from V and 5 bases from J, with 10 bases in between. CDR3 length: 13 amino acids. Here the CDR3 DNA reads TGTGCCAGCAGCTTTTCCTTCGGGGAGACCCAGTACTTC. It codes for CASSFSFGETQYF.

This rearrangement joins TRBV5-6 to TRBJ2-2; 13 bases line up with TRBD2. Germline lookup yields CDR1 SGHDT and CDR2 YYEEEE. The junction had 6 bases not matched to a gene; V was cut back by 4 bases and J by 6 bases. The CDR3 is 16 residues long. The CDR3 DNA follows: TGTGCCAGCAGCGTACCGACTAGCGGGAGGCCCGGGGAGCTGTTTTTT. Translation: CASSVPTSGRPGELFF.

This chain links TRBV6-5 with TRBJ2-7; D is perhaps TRBD1 (6 bases). V lost 0 bases and J lost 0, with 12 bases in between. Germline V gene sequence: CDR1 MNHEY, CDR2 SVGAGI. The CDR3 spans 16 residues. For the CDR3, the DNA is TGTGCCAGCAGTTACTCGAAAGGACAGTTCTCCTACGAGCAGTACTTC. Translated: CASSYSKGQFSYEQYF.

The rearrangement joins TRBV7-9 to TRBJ2-2; 15 bases line up with TRBD2. V trimming: 6 bases; J trimming: 9 bases; junction bases outside the gene matches: 8. This CDR3 is built from 16 residues. CDR1 is SEHNR and CDR2 is FQNEAQ in the germline V gene (reference sequence). The CDR3 DNA follows: TGTGCCAGCAGTCCCGGACTAGCGGGAGGGCCGCGGGAGCTGTTTTTT. Encoded protein: CASSPGLAGGPRELFF.

In regard to this clone: Other DNA variants within this sample encode the same CDR3. The chain has TRBV5-1 and TRBJ2-7; possibly TRBD2 for D (6 bases). V gave up 0 bases and J gave up 3 bases, with 10 bases separating them. Germline V gene sequence: CDR1 SGHRS, CDR2 YFSETQ. The CDR3 totals 14 residues. The CDR3 nucleotides read TGCGCCAGCAGCTTGGGGCGGGATCTCTACGAGCAGTACTTC. It is translated as CASSLGRDLYEQYF. The variable domain in full, with the rest retrieved from reference TRBV5-1 and TRBJ2-7, is KAGVTQTPRYLIKTRGQQVTLSCSPISGHRSVSWYQQTPGQGLQFLFEYFSETQRNKGNFPGRFSGRQFSNSRSEMNVSTLELGDSALYLCASSLGRDLYEQYFGPGTRLTVT.

The chain has TRBV5-4 and TRBJ2-7, with D possibly TRBD1 on 6 matching bases. Germline CDR1 SGHNT, CDR2 YYREEE (reference sequence). This CDR3 contains 15 residues. V lost 0 bases, J lost 7 bases, and 17 bases lay in between. The CDR3 reads CASSLGITGSWEQYF. As DNA, the CDR3 is TGTGCCAGCAGCTTGGGGATAACAGGGTCCTGGGAGCAGTACTTC. The entire variable domain, with the rest obtained from reference TRBV5-4 and TRBJ2-7, is as follows: ETGVTQSPTHLIKTRGQQVTLRCSSQSGHNTVSWYQQALGQGPQFIFQYYREEENGRGNFPPRFSGLQFPNYSSELNVNALELDDSALYLCASSLGITGSWEQYFGPGTRLTVT.

CDR3 residues: CASSSRAGTEAFF. In DNA form, the CDR3 reads TGTGCCAGCAGCTCCCGGGCCGGTACTGAAGCTTTCTTT. The chain recombines TRBV7-9 with TRBJ1-1; no clear D gene. CDR3 length equals 13 residues. V was shortened by 4 bases and J by 5 bases, with 11 bases between the two germline ends. CDR1 and CDR2 from the germline V gene are SEHNR and FQNEAQ (reference sequence).

This sequence joins TRBV9 and TRBJ2-7, with 12 bases lining up with TRBD2. The trim removed 3 bases at V and 0 bases at J, leaving 7 bases unmatched. The CDR3 loop spans 17 amino acids. Looked up from germline, CDR1 is SGDLS and CDR2 is YYNGEE. CDR3 residues: CASSGRETSGSSYEQYF. CDR3 in DNA: TGTGCCAGCAGCGGCAGAGAGACTAGCGGGAGCTCCTACGAGCAGTACTTC.